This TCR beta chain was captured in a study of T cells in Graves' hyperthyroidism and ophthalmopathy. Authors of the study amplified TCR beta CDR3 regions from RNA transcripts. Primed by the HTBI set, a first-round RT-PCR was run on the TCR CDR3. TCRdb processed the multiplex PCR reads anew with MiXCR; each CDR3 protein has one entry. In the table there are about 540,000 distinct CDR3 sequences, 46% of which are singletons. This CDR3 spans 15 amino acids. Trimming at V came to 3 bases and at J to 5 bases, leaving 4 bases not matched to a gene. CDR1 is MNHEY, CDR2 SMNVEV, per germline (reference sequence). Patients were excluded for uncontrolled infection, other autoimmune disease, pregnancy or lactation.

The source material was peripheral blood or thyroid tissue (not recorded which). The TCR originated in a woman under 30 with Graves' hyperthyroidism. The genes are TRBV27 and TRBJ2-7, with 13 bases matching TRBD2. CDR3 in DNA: TGTGCCAGCAGTTTTACAGGACTAGCGGGAGACGAGCAGTACTTC. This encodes CASSFTGLAGDEQYF.